This T cell receptor (beta chain) was retrieved from a study of identical twins. Findings and caveats of the study: Within twin pairs, the out-of-frame alpha sequences they shared showed excess low generation probability.

The CDR3 covers 16 residues. Trimming stripped 4 bases from V and 6 bases from J, with 21 bases between. CDR1 and CDR2 from the germline V gene are SGHRS and YFSETQ. cDNA molecules carried unique molecular identifiers, and template switching added a universal primer site. TCRdb redid the calling of the 5' RACE reads with MiXCR, one entry per CDR3 protein. This sample carries 700,000 to 950,000 distinct CDR3 sequences, roughly an eighth of them seen once, and the ten largest clones take around 1.6%. To note about this clonotype: Its cognate antigen is unknown.

The sample was also linked to a second study, of yellow fever vaccine responses in identical twins.

Sequenced sample: PBMCs. This chain links TRBV5-1 with TRBJ2-3; D is possibly TRBD2 (6 bases). This sequence was found in a woman aged 18 to 35 in good health. CDR3 in amino acids: CASSPGAGPLGDTQYF. CDR3 DNA: TGCGCCAGCAGCCCTGGCGCGGGGCCCTTAGGTGATACGCAGTATTTT.